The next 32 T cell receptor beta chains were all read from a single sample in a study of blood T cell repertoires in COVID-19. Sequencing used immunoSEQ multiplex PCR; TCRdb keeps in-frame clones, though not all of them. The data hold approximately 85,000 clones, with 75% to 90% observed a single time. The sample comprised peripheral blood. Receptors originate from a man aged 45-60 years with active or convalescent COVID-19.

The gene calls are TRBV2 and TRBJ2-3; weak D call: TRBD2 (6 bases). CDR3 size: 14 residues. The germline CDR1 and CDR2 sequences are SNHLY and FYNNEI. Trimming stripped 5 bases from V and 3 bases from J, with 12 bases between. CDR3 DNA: TGTGCCAGCAGTTCCGGGGGTGGAACAGATACGCAGTATTTT. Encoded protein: CASSSGGGTDTQYF.

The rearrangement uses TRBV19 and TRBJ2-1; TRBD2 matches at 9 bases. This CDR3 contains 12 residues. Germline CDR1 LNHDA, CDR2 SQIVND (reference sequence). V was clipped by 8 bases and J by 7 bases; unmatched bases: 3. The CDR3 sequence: CASCGRGNEQFF. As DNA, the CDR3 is TGTGCCAGTTGCGGGAGGGGTAATGAGCAGTTCTTC.

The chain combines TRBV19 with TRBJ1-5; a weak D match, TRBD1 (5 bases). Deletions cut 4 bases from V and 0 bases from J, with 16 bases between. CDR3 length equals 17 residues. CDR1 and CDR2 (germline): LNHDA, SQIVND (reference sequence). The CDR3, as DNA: TGTGCCAGTAGTAAAAGTGCCTCACAGGATAGCAATCAGCCCCAGCATTTT. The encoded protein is CASSKSASQDSNQPQHF.

This CDR3 is CASRPSGGTISSYEQYF. DNA of the CDR3: TGTGCCAGCAGACCCTCGGGGGGAACCATAAGCTCCTACGAGCAGTACTTC. J is TRBJ2-7 and V is TRBV27, with 7 bases fitting TRBD2. V gave up 6 bases and J gave up 0 bases; unmatched junction bases: 14. CDR1 MNHEY and CDR2 SMNVEV come from the germline V gene (reference sequence). The CDR3 runs 17 residues.

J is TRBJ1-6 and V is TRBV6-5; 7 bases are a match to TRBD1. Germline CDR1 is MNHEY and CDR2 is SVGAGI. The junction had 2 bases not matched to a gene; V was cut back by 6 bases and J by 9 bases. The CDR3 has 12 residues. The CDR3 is CASRQGTSPLHF. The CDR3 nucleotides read TGTGCCAGCAGACAGGGGACTTCACCCCTCCACTTT.

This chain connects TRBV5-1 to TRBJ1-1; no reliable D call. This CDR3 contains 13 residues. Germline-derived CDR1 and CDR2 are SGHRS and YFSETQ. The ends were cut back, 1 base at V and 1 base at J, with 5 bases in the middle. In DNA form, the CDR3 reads TGCGCCAGCAGCTTGCCGGGGAACACTGAAGCTTTCTTT. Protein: CASSLPGNTEAFF.

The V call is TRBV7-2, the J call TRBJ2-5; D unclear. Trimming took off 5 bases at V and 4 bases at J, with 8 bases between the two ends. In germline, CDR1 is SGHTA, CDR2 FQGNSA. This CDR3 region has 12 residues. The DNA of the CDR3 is TGTGCCAGCAGCCCAACGCGAGAGACCCAGTACTTC. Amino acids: CASSPTRETQYF.

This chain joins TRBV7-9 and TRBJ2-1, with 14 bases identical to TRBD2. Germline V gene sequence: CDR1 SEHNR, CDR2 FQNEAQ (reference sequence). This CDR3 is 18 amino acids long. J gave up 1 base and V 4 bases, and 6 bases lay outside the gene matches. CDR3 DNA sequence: TGTGCCAGCAGCTCAGGGACTAGCGGGAGTGGTTCCTACAATGAGCAGTTCTTC. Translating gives CASSSGTSGSGSYNEQFF.

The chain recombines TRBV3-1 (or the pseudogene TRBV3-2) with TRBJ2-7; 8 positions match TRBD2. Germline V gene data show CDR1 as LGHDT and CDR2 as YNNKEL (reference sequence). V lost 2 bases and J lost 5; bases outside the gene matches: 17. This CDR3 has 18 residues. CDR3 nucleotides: TGTGCCAGCAGCCAAAAGTCCAGAGGCGGGAGGACCCGGGACGAGCAGTACTTC. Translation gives CASSQKSRGGRTRDEQYF.

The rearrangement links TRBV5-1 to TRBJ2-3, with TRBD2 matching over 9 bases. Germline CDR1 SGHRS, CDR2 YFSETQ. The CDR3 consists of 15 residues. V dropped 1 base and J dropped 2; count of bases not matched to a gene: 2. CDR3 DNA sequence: TGCGCCAGCAGCTTGCTAGCGGGGTACACAGATACGCAGTATTTT. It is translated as CASSLLAGYTDTQYF.

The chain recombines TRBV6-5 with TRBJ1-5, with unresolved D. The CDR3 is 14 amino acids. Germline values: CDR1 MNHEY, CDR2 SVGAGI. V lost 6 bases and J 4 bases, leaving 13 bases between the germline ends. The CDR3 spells CASRPRGSNQPQHF. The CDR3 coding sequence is TGTGCCAGCAGACCCCGGGGTTCTAATCAGCCCCAGCATTTT.

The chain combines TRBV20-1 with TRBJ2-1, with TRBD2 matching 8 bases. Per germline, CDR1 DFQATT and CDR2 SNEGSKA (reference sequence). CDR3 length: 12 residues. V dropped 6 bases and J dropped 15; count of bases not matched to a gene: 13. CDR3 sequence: CSASVAGIGRFF. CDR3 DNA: TGCAGTGCGAGTGTAGCGGGGATTGGTCGGTTCTTC.

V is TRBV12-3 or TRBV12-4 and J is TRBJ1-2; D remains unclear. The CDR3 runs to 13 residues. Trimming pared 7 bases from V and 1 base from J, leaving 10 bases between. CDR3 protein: CASTKRGNYGYTF. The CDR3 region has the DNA TGTGCCAGCACCAAGCGGGGTAACTATGGCTACACCTTC.

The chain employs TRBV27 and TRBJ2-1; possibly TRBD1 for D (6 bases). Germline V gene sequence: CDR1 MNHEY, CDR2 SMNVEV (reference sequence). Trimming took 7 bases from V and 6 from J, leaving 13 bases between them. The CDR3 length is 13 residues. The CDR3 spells CASNSQGSNEQFF. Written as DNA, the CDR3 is TGTGCCAGCAATTCACAGGGTTCCAATGAGCAGTTCTTC.

CDR3 protein: CASTQGGGANTQYF. DNA of the CDR3: TGTGCCAGCACTCAAGGCGGGGGGGCAAATACGCAGTATTTT. The chain carries TRBV5-4 and TRBJ2-3; 9 bases map to TRBD2. Germline V gene sequence: CDR1 SGHNT, CDR2 YYREEE (reference sequence). With 6 bases clipped from V and 7 bases from J, the junction kept 9 bases outside the gene matches. The CDR3 runs to 14 residues.

For the CDR3, the DNA is TGTGCCAGCAGCTTGGCGGGCGGGAGCTCCTACAATGAGCAGTTCTTC. Its translation: CASSLAGGSSYNEQFF. The chain is built from TRBV5-4 and TRBJ2-1, with TRBD2 matching 7 bases. V lost 0 bases and J lost 0; bases outside the gene matches: 3. Germline values: CDR1 SGHNT, CDR2 YYREEE (reference sequence). There are 16 residues in the CDR3.

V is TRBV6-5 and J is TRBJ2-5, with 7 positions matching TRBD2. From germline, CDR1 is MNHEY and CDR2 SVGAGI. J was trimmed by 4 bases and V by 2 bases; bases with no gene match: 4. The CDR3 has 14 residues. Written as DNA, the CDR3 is TGTGCCAGCAGTTACCCGACGGGGGGAGAGACCCAGTACTTC. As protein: CASSYPTGGETQYF.

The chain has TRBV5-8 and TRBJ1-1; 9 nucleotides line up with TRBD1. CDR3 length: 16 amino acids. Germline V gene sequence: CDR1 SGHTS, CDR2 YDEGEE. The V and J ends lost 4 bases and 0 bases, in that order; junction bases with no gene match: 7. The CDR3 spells CASSLRQGGMNTEAFF. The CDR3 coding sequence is TGTGCCAGCAGCCTCCGACAGGGGGGAATGAACACTGAAGCTTTCTTT. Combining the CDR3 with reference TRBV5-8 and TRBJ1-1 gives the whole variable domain EAGVTQSPTHLIKTRGQQATLRCSPISGHTSVYWYQQALGLGLQFLLWYDEGEERNRGNFPPRFSGRQFPNYSSELNVNALELEDSALYLCASSLRQGGMNTEAFFGQGTRLTVV.

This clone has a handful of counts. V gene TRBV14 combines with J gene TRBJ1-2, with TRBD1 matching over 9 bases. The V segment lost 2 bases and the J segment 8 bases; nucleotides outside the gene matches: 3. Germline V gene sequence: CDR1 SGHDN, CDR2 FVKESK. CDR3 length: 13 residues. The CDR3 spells CASSQRQGGGYTF. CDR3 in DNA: TGTGCCAGCAGCCAAAGACAGGGGGGCGGCTACACCTTC. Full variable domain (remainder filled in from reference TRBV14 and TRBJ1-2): EAGVTQFPSHSVIEKGQTVTLRCDPISGHDNLYWYRRVMGKEIKFLLHFVKESKQDESGMPNNRFLAERTGGTYSTLKVQPAELEDSGVYFCASSQRQGGGYTFGSGTRLTVV.

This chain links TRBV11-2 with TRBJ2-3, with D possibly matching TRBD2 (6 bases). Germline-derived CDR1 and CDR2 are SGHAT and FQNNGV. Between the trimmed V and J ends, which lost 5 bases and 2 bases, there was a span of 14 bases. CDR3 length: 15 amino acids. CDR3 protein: CASSPRGTATDTQYF. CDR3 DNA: TGTGCCAGCAGCCCCCGCGGGACTGCCACAGATACGCAGTATTTT.

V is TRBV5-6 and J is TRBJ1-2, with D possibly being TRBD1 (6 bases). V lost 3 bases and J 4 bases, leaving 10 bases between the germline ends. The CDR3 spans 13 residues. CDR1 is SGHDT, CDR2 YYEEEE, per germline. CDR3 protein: CASSSQDSYGYTF. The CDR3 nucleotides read TGTGCCAGCAGCTCACAGGACAGCTATGGCTACACCTTC.

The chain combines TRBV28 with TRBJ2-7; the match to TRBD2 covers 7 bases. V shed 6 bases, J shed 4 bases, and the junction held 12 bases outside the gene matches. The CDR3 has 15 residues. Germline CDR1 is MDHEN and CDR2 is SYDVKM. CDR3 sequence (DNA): TGTGCCAGCAGCCCCTCCTTGGCGGGAGTTTACGAGCAGTACTTC. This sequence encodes CASSPSLAGVYEQYF.

CDR3 sequence: CASRETGGGTEAFF. DNA for the CDR3: TGTGCCAGCAGGGAAACAGGGGGTGGCACTGAAGCTTTCTTT. This chain connects TRBV3-1 (or the pseudogene TRBV3-2) to TRBJ1-1; 8 positions match TRBD1. CDR3 length: 14 amino acids. The germline V gene has CDR1 LGHDT and CDR2 YNNKEL (reference sequence). V trimming: 6 bases; J trimming: 4 bases; junction bases outside the gene matches: 7.

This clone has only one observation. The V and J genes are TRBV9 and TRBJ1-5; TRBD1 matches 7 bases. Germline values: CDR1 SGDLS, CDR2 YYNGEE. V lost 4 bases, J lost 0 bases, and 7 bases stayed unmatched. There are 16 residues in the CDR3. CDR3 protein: CASSRGPMYSNQPQHF. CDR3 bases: TGTGCCAGCAGCAGGGGGCCAATGTATAGCAATCAGCCCCAGCATTTT.

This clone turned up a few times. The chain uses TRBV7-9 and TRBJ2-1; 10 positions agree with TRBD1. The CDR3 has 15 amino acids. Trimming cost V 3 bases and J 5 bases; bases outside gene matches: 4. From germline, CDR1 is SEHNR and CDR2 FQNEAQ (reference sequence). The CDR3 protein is CASSFGTGANNEQFF. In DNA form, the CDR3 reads TGTGCCAGCAGCTTCGGGACAGGGGCTAACAATGAGCAGTTCTTC.

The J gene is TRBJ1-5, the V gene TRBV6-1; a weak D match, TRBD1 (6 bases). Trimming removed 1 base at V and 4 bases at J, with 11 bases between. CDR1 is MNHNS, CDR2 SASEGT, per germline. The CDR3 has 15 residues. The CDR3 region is CASSEVGTPNQPQHF. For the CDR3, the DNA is TGTGCCAGCAGTGAAGTTGGGACACCGAATCAGCCCCAGCATTTT.

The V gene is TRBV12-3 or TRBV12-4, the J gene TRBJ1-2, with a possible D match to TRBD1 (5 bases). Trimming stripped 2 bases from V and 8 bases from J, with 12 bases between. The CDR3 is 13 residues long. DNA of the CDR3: TGTGCCAGCAGTTTACAGGGAGGCGAGGGCTACACCTTC. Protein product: CASSLQGGEGYTF.

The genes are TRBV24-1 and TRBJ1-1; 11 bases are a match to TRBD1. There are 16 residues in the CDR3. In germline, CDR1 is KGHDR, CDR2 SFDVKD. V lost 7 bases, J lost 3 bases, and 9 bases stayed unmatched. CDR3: CATRAKRGQGDTEAFF. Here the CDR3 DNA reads TGTGCCACCAGAGCTAAACGGGGACAGGGGGACACTGAAGCTTTCTTT.

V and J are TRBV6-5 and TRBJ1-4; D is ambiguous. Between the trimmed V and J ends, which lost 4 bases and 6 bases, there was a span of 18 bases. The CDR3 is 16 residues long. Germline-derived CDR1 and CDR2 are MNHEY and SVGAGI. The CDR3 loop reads CASSSLRRGGDEKLFF. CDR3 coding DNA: TGTGCCAGCAGTTCCTTACGCCGGGGTGGGGATGAAAAACTGTTTTTT.

The CDR3 loop reads CASSPLDRGGYYTF. In DNA form, the CDR3 reads TGTGCCAGCTCACCCTTGGACAGGGGGGGATACTACACCTTC. The chain has TRBV18 and TRBJ1-2; the match to TRBD1 covers 10 bases. Trimming removed 3 bases from V and 10 bases from J; junction bases left unmatched: 8. The CDR3 length is 14 residues. Germline assignment: CDR1 KGHSH and CDR2 LQKENI.

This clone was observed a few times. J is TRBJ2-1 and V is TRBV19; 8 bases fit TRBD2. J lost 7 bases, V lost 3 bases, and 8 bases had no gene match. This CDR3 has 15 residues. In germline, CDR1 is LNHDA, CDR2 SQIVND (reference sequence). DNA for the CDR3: TGTGCCAGTAGTATTGGGGGACTAGAGGTGAATGAGCAGTTCTTC. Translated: CASSIGGLEVNEQFF.

CDR3 nucleotides: TGTGCCAGTAATCCTACGAGGGGGCAACGAGGAGAAAAACTGTTTTTT. The encoded protein is CASNPTRGQRGEKLFF. This chain uses TRBV19 with TRBJ1-4; 7 positions agree with TRBD1. The CDR3 extends over 16 amino acids. V gave up 7 bases and J gave up 8 bases; unmatched junction bases: 16. The V gene's germline CDR1 is LNHDA and CDR2 SQIVND (reference sequence).